Below, 15 T cell receptor beta chains from the same sample are listed, as sequenced in a study of shared clonotypes between healthy human individuals. Profiled with immunoSEQ multiplex PCR; TCRdb holds only in-frame clones, not every one. Seen here are some 1 million clones, approximately 72% observed once, and the top ten hold about 1.5%. Source material: memory CD4+ T cells sorted from blood. Described subset: CD45RA-negative fraction. The receptors were sampled from a man aged 18 to 30 in good health.

V usage is TRBV30 and J usage is TRBJ1-2; tentatively, D is TRBD1 (5 bases). The V end lost 5 bases, the J end lost 2 bases, and 12 bases lay between the germline ends. The CDR3 is made up of 13 amino acids. Germline loops: CDR1 GTSNPN, CDR2 SVGIG (reference sequence). The DNA for the CDR3 is TGTGCCTGGGATGGGGGGTCGAACTATGGCTACACCTTC. Translation gives CAWDGGSNYGYTF.

This rearrangement joins TRBV19 to TRBJ2-1; 14 positions match TRBD2. This CDR3 spans 15 amino acids. From germline, CDR1 is LNHDA and CDR2 SQIVND (reference sequence). The ends lost 5 bases at V and 12 bases at J; junction bases unmatched: 9. DNA for the CDR3: TGTGCCAGTAGTGCCACCGGACTAGCGGGAGGATCGCAGTTCTTC. Residues: CASSATGLAGGSQFF.

This chain connects TRBV30 to TRBJ2-7, with 13 bases lining up with TRBD2. This CDR3 spans 17 amino acids. V shed 2 bases and J 4 bases; nucleotides not matched to a gene: 11. Per germline, CDR1 GTSNPN and CDR2 SVGIG (reference sequence). CDR3 nucleotide sequence: TGTGCCTGGAGTTTTACCCGGACTAGCGGGGGAAAGTACGAGCAGTACTTC. Protein sequence: CAWSFTRTSGGKYEQYF.

The rearrangement uses TRBV5-1 and TRBJ2-3; no definite D call. This CDR3 is 16 amino acids long. Germline V gives CDR1 SGHRS, CDR2 YFSETQ. Trimming removed 0 bases from V and 0 bases from J, with 11 bases in between. This chain's CDR3 is CASSLDAPTSTDTQYF. In nucleotides, the CDR3 is TGCGCCAGCAGCTTGGACGCCCCGACTAGCACAGATACGCAGTATTTT.

The chain couples TRBV7-8 to TRBJ2-7; 7 bases line up with TRBD2. This CDR3 region has 15 residues. CDR1 SGHVS and CDR2 FQNEAQ come from the germline V gene. Trimming cost V 5 bases and J 4 bases; bases outside gene matches: 11. CDR3: CASSPQRTRDYEQYF. The CDR3 DNA is TGTGCCAGCAGCCCCCAGAGGACTAGAGATTACGAGCAGTACTTC.

The J gene is TRBJ2-3, the V gene TRBV5-1, with D unresolved. The germline V gene encodes CDR1 SGHRS and CDR2 YFSETQ. This CDR3 region has 15 residues. The V end was cut by 0 bases, the J end by 1 base, with 9 bases between. CDR3 region: CASSLASRGTDTQYF. The CDR3 DNA is TGCGCCAGCAGCTTGGCCAGTAGGGGCACAGATACGCAGTATTTT.

This sequence joins TRBV18 and TRBJ2-7; 12 bases match TRBD2. J gave up 6 bases and V 3 bases, and 9 bases lay outside the gene matches. The CDR3 covers 16 residues. The germline V gene encodes CDR1 KGHSH and CDR2 LQKENI. The chain's CDR3 is CASSPLLAGGPLEQYF. Written as DNA, the CDR3 is TGTGCCAGCTCACCGTTACTAGCGGGAGGACCCCTCGAGCAGTACTTC.

The chain links TRBV7-3 to TRBJ2-2, with TRBD1 matching over 9 bases. The J segment lost 4 bases and the V segment lost 8 bases, leaving 8 bases of the junction unmatched. There are 15 residues in the CDR3. Germline V gives CDR1 SGHTA, CDR2 FQGTGA. CDR3 residues: CASGQQGASTGELFF. The DNA for the CDR3 is TGTGCCAGCGGCCAACAGGGGGCGAGCACCGGGGAGCTGTTTTTT.

The rearrangement uses TRBV19 and TRBJ1-2, with D hard to call. The CDR3 is 11 residues long. Germline-derived CDR1 and CDR2 are LNHDA and SQIVND (reference sequence). V was pared by 3 bases and J by 6 bases, with 5 bases between. In DNA, the CDR3 is TGTGCCAGTAGTATGGCAAATGGCTACACCTTC. It codes for CASSMANGYTF.

The gene calls are TRBV18 and TRBJ2-7; D tentatively reads TRBD1 or TRBD2 (6 bases each). The germline V and J ends were trimmed by 6 bases and 3 bases, with 12 bases remaining between them. Per the germline V gene, CDR1 is KGHSH and CDR2 is LQKENI. The CDR3 has 13 amino acids. The CDR3 DNA reads as TGTGCCAGCTCCGCGGGACACAACTACGAGCAGTACTTC. This gives the protein CASSAGHNYEQYF.

The V call is TRBV7-9, the J call TRBJ1-1, with no clear D. With 5 bases removed from V and 3 bases from J, the gap between germline ends came to 19 bases. CDR3 size: 16 residues. Germline-derived CDR1 and CDR2 are SEHNR and FQNEAQ (reference sequence). CDR3 sequence reads: CASSQPDVVVDTEAFF. As DNA, the CDR3 is TGTGCCAGCAGCCAGCCTGATGTGGTAGTAGACACTGAAGCTTTCTTT.

The chain couples TRBV19 to TRBJ2-5, with D possibly called TRBD1 or TRBD2 (6 bases each). The CDR3 consists of 15 residues. Looked up from germline, CDR1 is LNHDA and CDR2 is SQIVND (reference sequence). V was pared by 4 bases and J by 4 bases, with 16 bases between. CDR3 in amino acids: CASSTASQGGETQYF. CDR3 bases: TGTGCCAGTAGTACAGCCTCACAGGGAGGAGAGACCCAGTACTTC.

J is TRBJ1-6 and V is TRBV2, with a possible D match to TRBD1 (5 bases). V was clipped by 10 bases and J by 0 bases, with 25 bases between them. Looked up from germline, CDR1 is SNHLY and CDR2 is FYNNEI. The CDR3 covers 19 residues. The CDR3 sequence is CAMGEDGTVISSYNSPLHF. In DNA, the CDR3 is TGTGCCATGGGGGAAGACGGCACCGTTATTAGCTCCTATAATTCACCCCTCCACTTT.

The chain couples TRBV4-1 to TRBJ1-2, with a tentative D call TRBD1 (5 bases). Germline V gene lookup returns CDR1 MGHRA and CDR2 YSYEKL. The CDR3 contains 15 residues. V gave up 0 bases and J gave up 8 bases, with 16 bases separating them. The CDR3 region is CASSQEGRDRGGYTF. Written as DNA, the CDR3 is TGCGCCAGCAGCCAAGAAGGCAGGGACCGGGGGGGCTACACCTTC.

This clone appeared once. The rearrangement uses TRBV5-1 and TRBJ2-1; TRBD1 aligns across 8 bases. The V gene's germline CDR1 is SGHRS and CDR2 YFSETQ. The CDR3 length is 14 residues. V gave up 3 bases and J gave up 6 bases; unmatched junction bases: 5. CDR3: CASSSGQAINEQFF. The CDR3 DNA follows: TGCGCCAGCAGCTCGGGACAGGCTATCAATGAGCAGTTCTTC. Full variable domain (outside the CDR3, taken from reference TRBV5-1 and TRBJ2-1): KAGVTQTPRYLIKTRGQQVTLSCSPISGHRSVSWYQQTPGQGLQFLFEYFSETQRNKGNFPGRFSGRQFSNSRSEMNVSTLELGDSALYLCASSSGQAINEQFFGPGTRLTVL.